This is a list of T cell receptor beta chains from one sample in a study of blood T cell repertoires in COVID-19. Here immunoSEQ multiplex PCR was the method, and the copy in TCRdb shows in-frame clones only, minus some. The sample lists around 60,000 clones; almost 90% were seen once. The sequencing input was peripheral blood. The origin of the receptors is a man in his fifties or sixties with active COVID-19. CDR3s include the opening cysteine and the closing phenylalanine or tryptophan. The D gene is left open where the match is weak. Where a row states a size, it is once, few, many or the class of an expanded clone; other rows omit it.

v_call	d_call	j_call	clone_size	cdr3_aa	cdr3_nt
TRBV6-6	.	TRBJ2-3	.	CASSPFLAPLPTRRTDTQYF	TGTGCCAGCAGTCCCTTCTTAGCACCGCTGCCCACTCGACGCACAGATACGCAGTATTTT
TRBV7-9	TRBD2	TRBJ2-1	.	CASSSLAGVSEQFF	TGTGCCAGCAGCTCGCTAGCGGGAGTATCTGAGCAGTTCTTC
TRBV14	TRBD1	TRBJ2-7	.	CASSQGQGGPYEQYF	TGTGCCAGCAGCCAGGGACAGGGAGGTCCCTACGAGCAGTACTTC
TRBV7-2	TRBD2	TRBJ2-7	.	CASSLVPSGITYEQYF	TGTGCCAGCAGCTTAGTACCTAGCGGGATTACCTACGAGCAGTACTTC
TRBV4-3	.	TRBJ1-5	.	CASRAVREDNQPQHF	TGCGCCAGCAGGGCGGTCAGGGAGGACAATCAGCCCCAGCATTTT
TRBV7-8	.	TRBJ2-4	once	CASSQFTSELAKNIQYF	TGTGCCAGCAGCCAATTCACGTCGGAGTTAGCCAAAAACATTCAGTACTTC
TRBV5-1	.	TRBJ2-1	.	CASRRARSTSSYNEQFF	TGCGCCAGCAGGCGGGCCCGTAGCACTAGCTCCTACAATGAGCAGTTCTTC
TRBV11-2	TRBD2	TRBJ2-3	.	CASSYLAGGLDTQYF	TGTGCCAGCAGCTACTTAGCGGGAGGGCTAGATACGCAGTATTTT
TRBV7-2	TRBD1	TRBJ2-7	.	CASSGGAGTVLYEQYF	TGTGCCAGCAGCGGCGGAGCCGGGACAGTACTGTACGAGCAGTACTTC
TRBV7-9	TRBD1	TRBJ2-7	.	CASSLGVPGQGGQYF	TGTGCCAGCAGCTTAGGGGTACCGGGACAGGGAGGGCAGTACTTC
TRBV30	TRBD1	TRBJ2-7	.	CAWSGQGADEQYF	TGTGCCTGGAGTGGACAGGGGGCTGACGAGCAGTACTTC
TRBV19	.	TRBJ1-1	.	CASSTRSGEAFF	TGTGCCAGTAGTACCCGGTCGGGGGAAGCTTTCTTT
TRBV5-1	TRBD1	TRBJ2-2	once	CASSLPLGTGDTGELFF	TGCGCCAGCAGTCTGCCCCTGGGGACAGGTGACACCGGGGAGCTGTTTTTT
TRBV4-2	.	TRBJ1-2	.	CASSQDTSGNYGYTF	TGTGCCAGCAGCCAAGATACGTCAGGCAACTATGGCTACACCTTC
TRBV7-8	TRBD2	TRBJ2-1	once	CASSLAPLAGVRNEQFF	TGTGCCAGCAGCTTAGCCCCACTAGCGGGAGTTAGGAATGAGCAGTTCTTC
TRBV7-9	.	TRBJ1-1	.	CASSLAGRQAEAFF	TGTGCCAGCAGCTTAGCGGGAAGACAGGCTGAAGCTTTCTTT
TRBV19	.	TRBJ2-1	.	CASSNGGGGGEQFF	TGTGCCAGTAGTAACGGCGGGGGCGGAGGTGAGCAGTTCTTC
TRBV24-1	.	TRBJ1-2	.	CATSELTGGVYTF	TGTGCCACCAGTGAGTTGACAGGAGGGGTCTACACCTTC
TRBV7-2	TRBD2	TRBJ2-7	.	CASSASTSGSSYEQYF	TGTGCCAGCAGCGCATCGACTAGCGGGAGCTCCTACGAGCAGTACTTC
TRBV18	TRBD1	TRBJ2-3	.	CASSRHQGAADTQYF	TGTGCCAGCTCACGTCACCAGGGGGCGGCAGATACGCAGTATTTT